Below are 25 T cell receptor beta chains sequenced from a single sample in a study of T cell responses to AZD1222 COVID-19 vaccine. Repertoires were generated with immunoSEQ multiplex PCR, while TCRdb's copy carries only in-frame clones and drops some. The sample records under 150,000 clones, roughly 88% being singletons. The material was peripheral blood, obtained 28 days after the second AZD1222 dose. These receptors originate from an adult who received the AZD1222 COVID-19 vaccine.

The V and J genes are TRBV28 and TRBJ1-2, with D maybe TRBD1 (6 bases). This CDR3 region has 14 residues. Looked up from germline, CDR1 is MDHEN and CDR2 is SYDVKM. V gave up 2 bases and J gave up 8 bases, with 15 bases separating them. CDR3 in DNA: TGTGCCAGCAGTTTACACGGGACATCAGGCGGCTACACCTTC. Protein product: CASSLHGTSGGYTF.

This sequence joins TRBV3-1 (or the pseudogene TRBV3-2) and TRBJ2-7; a possible D gene is TRBD1 (6 bases). From germline, CDR1 is LGHDT and CDR2 YNNKEL (reference sequence). Trimming removed 4 bases at V and 3 bases at J, with 16 bases between. The CDR3 consists of 15 residues. CDR3 loop: CASSPGQWNYYEQYF. The DNA for the CDR3 is TGTGCCAGCAGCCCGGGACAATGGAACTACTACGAGCAGTACTTC.

This clone was observed once. This sequence joins TRBV6-5 and TRBJ2-3; D may be TRBD1 (5 bases). In germline, CDR1 is MNHEY, CDR2 SVGAGI. V was clipped by 6 bases and J by 1 base, with 14 bases between them. CDR3 length equals 15 residues. The CDR3 region has the DNA TGTGCCAGCAGGGGTGCAGGGCAAGGCACAGATACGCAGTATTTT. Residues: CASRGAGQGTDTQYF.

The CDR3 loop is CSGRQSIEAFF. The CDR3 DNA reads as TGCAGTGGGCGACAGTCTATTGAAGCTTTCTTT. V usage is TRBV20-1 and J usage is TRBJ1-1, with a weak D call TRBD1 (5 bases). Trimming cost V 7 bases and J 7 bases, with 13 bases left between them. CDR3 length: 11 amino acids. CDR1 is DFQATT, CDR2 SNEGSKA, per germline (reference sequence).

The chain employs TRBV29-1 and TRBJ1-1; TRBD1 matches 11 bases. This CDR3 comprises 13 residues. The ends lost 7 bases at V and 5 bases at J; junction bases unmatched: 6. Germline lookup yields CDR1 SQVTM and CDR2 ANQGSEA. In nucleotides, the CDR3 is TGCAGCGCCGTCGGGACAGGGGGAACTGAAGCTTTCTTT. Its protein is CSAVGTGGTEAFF.

The chain recombines TRBV11-2 with TRBJ1-3; 7 bases are shared with TRBD1. V lost 5 bases and J lost 3; bases outside the gene matches: 10. The germline gives CDR1 SGHAT, CDR2 FQNNGV. This CDR3 contains 16 residues. The CDR3 DNA sequence: TGTGCCAGCAGCGCCTCGACAGGGTCGCTTGGAAACACCATATATTTT. Translating it yields CASSASTGSLGNTIYF. Full variable domain (rest looked up from reference TRBV11-2 and TRBJ1-3): EAGVAQSPRYKIIEKRQSVAFWCNPISGHATLYWYQQILGQGPKLLIQFQNNGVVDDSQLPKDRFSAERLKGVDSTLKIQPAKLEDSAVYLCASSASTGSLGNTIYFGEGSWLTVV.

The chain employs TRBV28 and TRBJ1-2; D is possibly TRBD1 (6 bases). The V gene's germline CDR1 is MDHEN and CDR2 SYDVKM. V was clipped by 2 bases and J by 8 bases, with 9 bases between them. This CDR3 has 12 amino acids. The CDR3 here is CASSLGQIGYTF. DNA of the CDR3: TGTGCCAGCAGTTTAGGACAGATCGGCTACACCTTC.

The rearrangement uses TRBV9 and TRBJ2-1; perhaps D is TRBD1 or TRBD2 (5 bases each). The V end was cut by 0 bases, the J end by 5 bases, with 12 bases between. CDR3 length equals 15 residues. The germline gives CDR1 SGDLS, CDR2 YYNGEE. This chain's CDR3 is CASSVDLGTNNEQFF. DNA for the CDR3: TGTGCCAGCAGCGTAGATCTGGGGACGAACAATGAGCAGTTCTTC.

V usage is TRBV2 and J usage is TRBJ2-5; D is tentatively TRBD1 or TRBD2 (6 bases each). Germline-derived CDR1 and CDR2 are SNHLY and FYNNEI. The CDR3 loop spans 14 amino acids. The germline V and J ends were trimmed by 6 bases and 1 base, with 12 bases remaining between them. This chain's CDR3 is CASRVGGLQETQYF. In DNA, the CDR3 is TGTGCCAGCAGAGTAGGGGGGCTCCAAGAGACCCAGTACTTC. Drawing the rest from reference TRBV2 and TRBJ2-5, the complete variable domain is EPEVTQTPSHQVTQMGQEVILRCVPISNHLYFYWYRQILGQKVEFLVSFYNNEISEKSEIFDDQFSVERPDGSNFTLKIRSTKLEDSAMYFCASRVGGLQETQYFGPGTRLLVL.

V is TRBV20-1 and J is TRBJ1-3; D is unclear. There are 11 residues in the CDR3. The V end lost 6 bases, the J end lost 3 bases, and 6 bases lay between the germline ends. Germline values: CDR1 DFQATT, CDR2 SNEGSKA (reference sequence). In DNA form, the CDR3 reads TGCAGTGCCCCGATTGGAAACACCATATATTTT. Protein sequence: CSAPIGNTIYF.

The chain links TRBV28 to TRBJ1-4; D perhaps matches TRBD1 (6 bases). The CDR3 spans 14 residues. Trimming shortened V by 4 bases and J by 5 bases, and 11 bases separated the two germline ends. Per the germline V gene, CDR1 is MDHEN and CDR2 is SYDVKM. CDR3 in DNA: TGTGCCAGCAGTTCAGGGGCAGAGAATGAAAAACTGTTTTTT. This encodes CASSSGAENEKLFF.

The J gene is TRBJ1-6, the V gene TRBV10-3; no clear D gene. The ends were cut back, 7 bases at V and 7 bases at J, with 14 bases in the middle. CDR3 size: 14 residues. The V gene's germline CDR1 is ENHRY and CDR2 SYGVKD. CDR3 region: CAITTEGQNSPLHF. The CDR3 coding sequence is TGTGCCATCACGACGGAAGGCCAAAATTCACCCCTCCACTTT.

This chain connects TRBV5-1 to TRBJ1-1; TRBD1 matches at 7 bases. The CDR3 length is 16 residues. Trimming took 3 bases from V and 1 from J; bases not matched to a gene: 9. Germline V gene sequence: CDR1 SGHRS, CDR2 YFSETQ. CDR3 sequence: CASSSGRTGANTEAFF. The CDR3 bases are TGCGCCAGCAGCTCCGGACGGACAGGCGCGAACACTGAAGCTTTCTTT.

The gene calls are TRBV7-8 and TRBJ2-2; 12 nucleotides agree with TRBD2. Trimming cost V 5 bases and J 4 bases; bases outside gene matches: 5. The CDR3 totals 16 residues. Germline V lookup: CDR1 SGHVS, CDR2 FQNEAQ. The DNA of the CDR3 is TGTGCCAGCAGCATACTAGCGGGAGGAGTCACCGGGGAGCTGTTTTTT. It yields the protein CASSILAGGVTGELFF. Filled out from reference TRBV7-8 and TRBJ2-2, the complete variable domain reads GAGVSQSPRYKVAKRGQDVALRCDPISGHVSLFWYQQALGQGPEFLTYFQNEAQLDKSGLPSDRFFAERPEGSVSTLKIQRTQQEDSAVYLCASSILAGGVTGELFFGEGSRLTVL.

The sample holds one count of this clone. This chain links TRBV5-4 with TRBJ1-1; 8 bases are a match to TRBD1. The CDR3 runs to 12 residues. V gave up 4 bases and J gave up 6 bases; unmatched junction bases: 2. The germline gives CDR1 SGHNT, CDR2 YYREEE (reference sequence). CDR3 sequence: CASSQQGAEAFF. CDR3 sequence (DNA): TGTGCCAGCAGCCAACAGGGGGCTGAAGCTTTCTTT.

V usage is TRBV29-1 and J usage is TRBJ1-5; possibly TRBD1 for D (5 bases). This CDR3 comprises 13 residues. The V gene lost 6 bases and the J gene lost 3 bases, with 12 bases spanning the gap. Germline CDR1 and CDR2: SQVTM and ANQGSEA. CDR3 in DNA: TGCAGCGTCGAACCGGGGCCCAATCAGCCCCAGCATTTT. It yields the protein CSVEPGPNQPQHF. Full variable domain (remainder filled in from reference TRBV29-1 and TRBJ1-5): SAVISQKPSRDICQRGTSLTIQCQVDSQVTMMFWYRQQPGQSLTLIATANQGSEATYESGFVIDKFPISRPNLTFSTLTVSNMSPEDSSIYLCSVEPGPNQPQHFGDGTRLSIL.

CDR3: CASSLGTGVMNTEAFF. The CDR3 nucleotides read TGTGCCAGCAGCTTGGGGACAGGGGTAATGAACACTGAAGCTTTCTTT. The chain combines TRBV5-5 with TRBJ1-1; the match to TRBD1 covers 9 bases. The CDR3 totals 16 residues. Trimming took 0 bases from V and 0 from J; bases not matched to a gene: 3. Germline V gene lookup returns CDR1 SGHKS and CDR2 YYEKEE (reference sequence).

This sequence joins TRBV9 and TRBJ2-7, with 12 bases lining up with TRBD2. With V trimmed by 3 bases and J by 3 bases, 10 bases remained unmatched. The CDR3 extends over 17 amino acids. In germline, CDR1 is SGDLS, CDR2 YYNGEE. This chain's CDR3 is CASSEPLAGGDRYEQYV. As DNA, the CDR3 is TGTGCCAGCAGCGAGCCACTAGCGGGGGGCGACCGCTACGAGCAGTACGTC.

J is TRBJ1-5 and V is TRBV30, with TRBD1 as a possible D gene (5 bases). This CDR3 is built from 15 residues. Trimming stripped 0 bases from V and 5 bases from J, with 14 bases between. Germline V gives CDR1 GTSNPN, CDR2 SVGIG (reference sequence). This chain's CDR3 is CAWSVLQGVHQPQHF. CDR3 bases: TGTGCCTGGAGTGTATTGCAGGGCGTTCATCAGCCCCAGCATTTT.

This rearrangement joins TRBV28 to TRBJ1-2, with D perhaps TRBD1 (5 bases). V gave up 6 bases and J gave up 8 bases, with 16 bases separating them. This CDR3 contains 13 residues. CDR1 and CDR2 from the germline V gene are MDHEN and SYDVKM. The CDR3 nucleotides are TGTGCCAGCAGCCTGAAAATAGGGGACGGCTACACCTTC. It encodes CASSLKIGDGYTF.

V is TRBV7-9 and J is TRBJ1-6, with D possibly TRBD1 on 5 matching bases. V was shortened by 5 bases and J by 0 bases, with 11 bases between the two germline ends. The CDR3 consists of 16 residues. Germline V gives CDR1 SEHNR, CDR2 FQNEAQ (reference sequence). The CDR3 DNA reads TGTGCCAGCAGCCGCCAGGGTAGCTCCTATAATTCACCCCTCCACTTT. Amino acids: CASSRQGSSYNSPLHF.

This clone was seen only a few times. The rearrangement uses TRBV5-6 and TRBJ2-5; TRBD2 is a possible D gene (6 bases). V lost 2 bases, J lost 1 base, and 12 bases lay in between. The V gene's germline CDR1 is SGHDT and CDR2 YYEEEE. This CDR3 is 15 amino acids long. The CDR3 loop reads CASSFPGTLQETQYF. In DNA, the CDR3 is TGTGCCAGCAGCTTCCCCGGGACTCTCCAAGAGACCCAGTACTTC.

V is TRBV3-1 (or the pseudogene TRBV3-2) and J is TRBJ1-2; 8 nucleotides match TRBD1. Per the germline V gene, CDR1 is LGHDT and CDR2 is YNNKEL (reference sequence). The CDR3 runs to 16 residues. Losses at the gene ends were 1 base for V and 2 bases for J; bases not matched to a gene: 6. CDR3 loop: CASSQGTGWINYGYTF. CDR3 nucleotide sequence: TGTGCCAGCAGCCAAGGGACAGGGTGGATCAACTATGGCTACACCTTC.

The chain links TRBV7-9 to TRBJ2-1; the D gene could be TRBD1 or TRBD2 (5 bases each). The V end lost 1 base, the J end lost 8 bases, and 6 bases lay between the germline ends. CDR3 length: 12 amino acids. Germline V gene sequence: CDR1 SEHNR, CDR2 FQNEAQ (reference sequence). The CDR3 DNA reads TGTGCCAGCAGCTTAGGAGGGGATGAGCAGTTCTTC. Translated, it gives CASSLGGDEQFF. Complete variable domain (other parts from reference TRBV7-9 and TRBJ2-1): DTGVSQNPRHKITKRGQNVTFRCDPISEHNRLYWYRQTLGQGPEFLTYFQNEAQLEKSRLLSDRFSAERPKGSFSTLEIQRTEQGDSAMYLCASSLGGDEQFFGPGTRLTVL.

The chain joins TRBV11-2 to TRBJ2-7, with D unresolved. Germline-derived CDR1 and CDR2 are SGHAT and FQNNGV. V was trimmed by 8 bases and J by 4 bases, leaving 18 bases between them. The CDR3 runs 14 residues. As DNA, the CDR3 is TGTGCCAGCCGATCCGCGGCTCTCGGGTACGAGCAGTACTTC. Residues: CASRSAALGYEQYF. Full variable domain (missing parts from reference TRBV11-2 and TRBJ2-7): EAGVAQSPRYKIIEKRQSVAFWCNPISGHATLYWYQQILGQGPKLLIQFQNNGVVDDSQLPKDRFSAERLKGVDSTLKIQPAKLEDSAVYLCASRSAALGYEQYFGPGTRLTVT.